Here is one T cell receptor beta chain with its context. The antigen is undetermined. Regarding donors, all were healthy bone marrow donors. This entry comes from a study of cytomegalovirus exposure and HLA in healthy donors. Study-level points and caveats: TCR beta sequences numbering roughly 16,000 were associated with HLA alleles at 0.05 false discovery rate in a later analysis. Follow-up analysis seemed to connect common viral pathogens with several of the most significant clusters identified.

Both 60 Vbeta primers and 13 Jbeta primers went into the PCR. TCRdb keeps only in-frame clones here, not all; method: immunoSEQ multiplex PCR. The sample records more than 250,000 clones, around 90% being singletons. The receptor's source is a woman between 18 and 29 years old in good health and CMV-seronegative. Sample: PBMCs.

The CDR3 here is CASSSHRDSYEQYF. In nucleotides, the CDR3 is TGTGCCAGCAGCTCCCACCGGGACTCCTACGAGCAGTACTTC. The gene calls are TRBV11-3 and TRBJ2-7; possible D gene TRBD2, 5 bases. Per the germline V gene, CDR1 is SGHNT and CDR2 is YENEEA. This CDR3 is built from 14 residues. V lost 4 bases and J 0 bases, leaving 10 bases between the germline ends. Full variable domain (rest looked up from reference TRBV11-3 and TRBJ2-7): EAGVVQSPRYKIIEKKQPVAFWCNPISGHNTLYWYLQNLGQGPELLIRYENEEAVDDSQLPKDRFSAERLKGVDSTLKIQPAELGDSAVYLCASSSHRDSYEQYFGPGTRLTVT.